The 8 T cell receptor beta chains in this list originate from one sample, sequenced in a study of T cells after yellow fever vaccination. TCRdb used MiXCR to reprocess the 5' RACE reads, holding one entry per CDR3 protein. The profile shows approximately 170,000 distinct CDR3 sequences, 9.5% to 12% of them singletons. Sequenced here: CD8+ T cells sorted from PBMCs, sampled 15 days after the yellow fever booster vaccination. These receptors all come from a man aged 18 to 30 who received the YFV17D yellow fever vaccine.

This chain connects TRBV4-1 to TRBJ2-7; D call uncertain. The CDR3 is 12 residues long. Germline lookup yields CDR1 MGHRA and CDR2 YSYEKL. The ends were cut back, 6 bases at V and 3 bases at J, with 9 bases in the middle. CDR3 region: CASSHDGYEQYF. In DNA, the CDR3 is TGCGCCAGCAGTCACGACGGCTACGAGCAGTACTTC.

Only a few counts were recorded for this clonotype. This sequence joins TRBV11-2 and TRBJ1-5, with 8 nucleotides matching TRBD1. The V segment lost 9 bases and the J segment 7 bases; nucleotides outside the gene matches: 8. Germline lookup yields CDR1 SGHAT and CDR2 FQNNGV. The CDR3 is 13 amino acids. CDR3 DNA sequence: TGTGCCAGTGGGACAGGACTTAGCCAGCCCCAGCATTTT. Its protein is CASGTGLSQPQHF.

The gene calls are TRBV5-4 and TRBJ2-2, with a possible D match to TRBD1 (6 bases). CDR1 is SGHNT, CDR2 YYREEE, per germline (reference sequence). Trimming removed 0 bases from V and 5 bases from J, with 11 bases in between. This CDR3 has 15 residues. CDR3 DNA: TGTGCCAGCAGCTTGGCGTCAGGGGAAACCGGGGAGCTGTTTTTT. It codes for CASSLASGETGELFF. The full variable domain, in which reference TRBV5-4 and TRBJ2-2 provide the parts outside the CDR3, is ETGVTQSPTHLIKTRGQQVTLRCSSQSGHNTVSWYQQALGQGPQFIFQYYREEENGRGNFPPRFSGLQFPNYSSELNVNALELDDSALYLCASSLASGETGELFFGEGSRLTVL.

The chain employs TRBV20-1 and TRBJ2-1, with 9 positions matching TRBD1. Trimming took 1 base from V and 3 from J; bases not matched to a gene: 4. This CDR3 is built from 15 residues. CDR1 DFQATT and CDR2 SNEGSKA come from the germline V gene (reference sequence). The CDR3 bases are TGCAGTGCTAGAGTGAACAGGGGGCACTACAATGAGCAGTTCTTC. Translating gives CSARVNRGHYNEQFF.

This sequence joins TRBV6-5 and TRBJ2-5; 10 bases fit TRBD2. Trimming took 8 bases from V and 5 from J; bases not matched to a gene: 11. In germline, CDR1 is MNHEY, CDR2 SVGAGI. The CDR3 length is 15 residues. The CDR3 bases are TGTGCCAGCTCACGAGCGGGGGGGACCCAGGAGACCCAGTACTTC. Translation: CASSRAGGTQETQYF.

V usage is TRBV5-1 and J usage is TRBJ1-2, with D unresolved. The CDR3 has 14 amino acids. From germline, CDR1 is SGHRS and CDR2 YFSETQ. The V gene lost 0 bases and the J gene lost 8 bases, with 14 bases spanning the gap. For the CDR3, the DNA is TGCGCCAGCAGCTTGGCCTCGTCACCGGGAGGCTACACCTTC. It codes for CASSLASSPGGYTF.

The chain links TRBV27 to TRBJ1-6; tentative D call: TRBD1 (6 bases). The length of the CDR3 is 16 residues. V lost 5 bases and J lost 7, with 18 bases in between. The V gene's germline CDR1 is MNHEY and CDR2 SMNVEV (reference sequence). In DNA form, the CDR3 reads TGTGCCAGCAGTCCCGCCGGGGGGGGCGTGAATTCACCCCTCCACTTT. The encoded protein is CASSPAGGGVNSPLHF.

This clonotype has a count of ten or more. This rearrangement joins TRBV12-3 or TRBV12-4 to TRBJ2-3; D possibly corresponds to TRBD2 (7 bases). The germline V and J ends were trimmed by 3 bases and 3 bases, with 13 bases remaining between them. There are 15 residues in the CDR3. CDR3 amino acids: CASSFRGGWTDTQYF. The CDR3 DNA reads as TGTGCCAGCAGTTTCAGGGGAGGGTGGACAGATACGCAGTATTTT.